This TCR beta chain was observed in a study of shared clonotypes between healthy human individuals. Some clones are missing from TCRdb's copy, which holds only in-frame ones; the method was immunoSEQ multiplex PCR. The data contain roughly 400,000 clones, about 96% of them singletons. About this clone: One junction end disagrees with the germline gene, perhaps due to a read error.

Donors were healthy HIV-negative adults without recent acute infections or vaccinations. Sequenced sample: memory CD8+ T cells sorted from blood. Subset noted: CD45RO+ cells pooled with CCR7-negative TemRA cells. The receptor was derived from a man between 25 and 39 years old in good health.

CDR3 region: CASSIGGVVYNYGYTF. DNA of the CDR3: TGTGCTAGTAGTATAGGGGGGGTTGTTTACAACTATGGCTACACCTTC. V usage is TRBV19 and J usage is TRBJ1-2, with D perhaps matching TRBD1 (6 bases). The germline CDR1 and CDR2 sequences are LNHDA and SQIVND (reference sequence). This CDR3 spans 16 amino acids.